This TCR beta chain came from a study of T-cell reconstitution after alpha-beta-depleted transplantation in children. This clonotype was seen at least ten times. In germline, CDR1 is LGHNA, CDR2 YNFKEQ. V lost 2 bases to trimming and J lost 4 bases, with 12 bases between them. The CDR3 has 16 residues. The TCRbeta library incorporated unique molecular identifiers. TCRdb re-called the PCR reads through MiXCR, storing one row per CDR3 protein. The sample contains roughly 180,000 distinct CDR3 sequences, about 15% of which appear only once. This chain uses TRBV4-2 with TRBJ2-6; D possibly corresponds to TRBD1 (6 bases). This receptor was obtained from a human donor who donated a stem cell graft to a child with acute lymphoblastic leukemia. Sequences were derived from PBMCs from the stem cell graft donor, sampled from the stem cell graft. The CDR3: CASSQIQGSGANVLTF. For the CDR3, the DNA is TGTGCCAGCAGCCAAATACAGGGATCGGGGGCCAACGTCCTGACTTTC.